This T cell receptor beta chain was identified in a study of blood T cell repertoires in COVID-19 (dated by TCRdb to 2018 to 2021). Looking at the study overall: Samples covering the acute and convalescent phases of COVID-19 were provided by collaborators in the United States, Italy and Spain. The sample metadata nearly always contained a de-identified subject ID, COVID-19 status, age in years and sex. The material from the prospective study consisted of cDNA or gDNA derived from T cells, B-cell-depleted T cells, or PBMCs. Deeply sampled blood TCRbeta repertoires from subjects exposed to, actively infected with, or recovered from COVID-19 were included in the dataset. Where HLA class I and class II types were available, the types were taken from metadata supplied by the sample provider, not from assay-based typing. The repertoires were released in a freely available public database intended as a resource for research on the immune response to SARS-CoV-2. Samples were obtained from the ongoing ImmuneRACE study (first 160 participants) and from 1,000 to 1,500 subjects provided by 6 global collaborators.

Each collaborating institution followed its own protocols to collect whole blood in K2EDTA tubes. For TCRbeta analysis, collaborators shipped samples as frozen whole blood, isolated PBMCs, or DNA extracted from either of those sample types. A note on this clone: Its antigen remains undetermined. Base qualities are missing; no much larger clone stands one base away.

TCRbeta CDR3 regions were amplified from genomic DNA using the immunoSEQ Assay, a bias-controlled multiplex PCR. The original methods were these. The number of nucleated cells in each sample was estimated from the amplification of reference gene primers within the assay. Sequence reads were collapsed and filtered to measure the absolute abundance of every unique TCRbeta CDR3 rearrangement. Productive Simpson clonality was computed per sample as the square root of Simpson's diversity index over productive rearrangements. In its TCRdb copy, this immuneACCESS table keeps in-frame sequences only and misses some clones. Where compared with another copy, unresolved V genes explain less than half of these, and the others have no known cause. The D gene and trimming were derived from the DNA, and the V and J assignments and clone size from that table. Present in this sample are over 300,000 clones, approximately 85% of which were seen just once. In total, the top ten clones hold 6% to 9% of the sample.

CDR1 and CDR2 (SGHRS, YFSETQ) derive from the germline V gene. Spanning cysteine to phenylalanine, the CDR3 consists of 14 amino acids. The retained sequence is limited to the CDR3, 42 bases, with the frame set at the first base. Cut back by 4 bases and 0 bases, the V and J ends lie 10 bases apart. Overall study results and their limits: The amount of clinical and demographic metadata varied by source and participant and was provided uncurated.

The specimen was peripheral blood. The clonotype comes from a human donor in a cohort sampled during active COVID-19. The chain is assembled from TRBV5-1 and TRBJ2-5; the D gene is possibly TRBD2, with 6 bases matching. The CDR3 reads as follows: CASSGAGNQETQYF. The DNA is TGCGCCAGCAGCGGTGCGGGAAACCAAGAGACCCAGTACTTC.